This is a list of T cell receptor beta chains from one sample in a study of early T cells in non-severe SARS-CoV-2 infection. MiXCR, run by TCRdb on the 5' RACE reads, gives a single entry per CDR3 protein. The table shows roughly 33,000 distinct CDR3 sequences, with under 6% occurring only once. The specimen sequenced was whole blood. These TCRs come from an adult who was a healthcare worker with PCR-confirmed SARS-CoV-2 infection or an uninfected control (not recorded which). Each CDR3 is given without its conserved first and last residue.

TRBV7-2	12	TRBJ2-1	ASSRASGSYEQF
TRBV7-9	14	TRBJ1-1	ASSLMTGRIGTEAF
TRBV12-3/TRBV12-4	11	TRBJ1-1	ASSLDSRLEAF
TRBV25-1	15	TRBJ2-3	ASSGAVAGGPSDTQY
TRBV7-8	14	TRBJ2-3	ASSLVGGGVSDTQY
TRBV4-3	9	TRBJ2-1	ASSQDNEQF
TRBV7-2	13	TRBJ2-3	ASSLQGGPTDTQY
TRBV6-5	14	TRBJ1-2	ASSYPTGGGNYGYT
TRBV24-1	13	TRBJ2-1	ATSVTGRARNEQF
TRBV20-1	13	TRBJ1-3	SARPEPSSGNTIY
TRBV20-1	14	TRBJ1-5	SVPSGGTPSNQPQH
TRBV19	17	TRBJ2-3	ASSIRGTSGRSFTDTQY
TRBV7-9	12	TRBJ1-2	ASSLGGLNYGYT